This T cell receptor beta chain was profiled in a study of control samples from healthy donors and cancer patients. Germline loops: CDR1 MNHEY, CDR2 SMNVEV (reference sequence). The germline V and J ends were trimmed by 5 bases and 5 bases, with 12 bases remaining between them. CDR3 length: 13 residues. Generated by immunoSEQ multiplex PCR, the TCRdb table keeps only in-frame clones and is missing some. The table includes 100,000 to 150,000 clones, 85% to 95% detected once. The receptor's source is a man older than 75 with head and neck cancer. Material: PBMCs. The chain combines TRBV27 with TRBJ1-2; D is uncertain. CDR3 region: CASSPRALYGYTF. In DNA form, the CDR3 reads TGTGCCAGCAGTCCCCGGGCCCTGTATGGCTACACCTTC.